This passage covers 8 T cell receptor beta chains from one sample sequenced in a study of blood T cell repertoires in COVID-19. The method was immunoSEQ multiplex PCR; TCRdb's version includes in-frame clones alone and lacks a portion of them. The sample records 370,000 or so clones, more than 70% being singletons. The sample consisted of PBMCs or T cells enriched from blood (not recorded which). These receptors came from a man aged 25-45 years who had recovered from COVID-19.

This clone was counted a few times. This sequence joins TRBV19 and TRBJ1-4; 7 bases agree with TRBD1. The junction had 10 bases not matched to a gene; V was cut back by 6 bases and J by 3 bases. CDR3 length: 16 amino acids. CDR1 and CDR2 (germline): LNHDA, SQIVND (reference sequence). The CDR3 is CASSLSPGTANEKLFF. The CDR3 DNA follows: TGTGCCAGTAGCTTGTCCCCCGGGACAGCTAATGAAAAACTGTTTTTT.

This clone has only one observation. The chain couples TRBV6-2 or TRBV6-3 to TRBJ1-2; D is uncertain. CDR1 is MNHEY and CDR2 is SVGEGT in the germline V gene. CDR3 length: 12 residues. V was clipped by 2 bases and J by 8 bases, with 9 bases between them. As DNA, the CDR3 is TGTGCCAGCAGTTACATACAGTCCGGCTACACCTTC. Translation gives CASSYIQSGYTF.

Of note for this clone: Different DNA sequences within this sample yield the same CDR3. The chain has TRBV9 and TRBJ2-3, with 8 bases aligning to TRBD2. Germline V gene sequence: CDR1 SGDLS, CDR2 YYNGEE. This CDR3 comprises 16 residues. Trimming cost V 0 bases and J 2 bases; bases outside gene matches: 5. The CDR3 region is CASSVGAGAFTDTQYF. The CDR3 coding sequence is TGTGCCAGCAGCGTAGGAGCGGGGGCCTTCACAGATACGCAGTATTTT.

The V and J genes are TRBV30 and TRBJ1-5; TRBD1 might be the D (5 bases). Trimming cost V 0 bases and J 1 base, with 10 bases left between them. Germline CDR1 GTSNPN, CDR2 SVGIG (reference sequence). There are 15 residues in the CDR3. The chain's CDR3 is CAWSVRGTSNQPQHF. In nucleotides, the CDR3 is TGTGCCTGGAGTGTACGGGGGACCAGCAATCAGCCCCAGCATTTT.

This clone was seen only once. The V call is TRBV18, the J call TRBJ1-2; weak D call: TRBD1 (6 bases). Germline CDR1 is KGHSH and CDR2 is LQKENI. The CDR3 has 14 amino acids. The germline V and J ends were trimmed by 3 bases and 3 bases, with 11 bases remaining between them. The CDR3 DNA reads TGTGCCAGCTCACCCGCAGGGGATTACTATGGCTACACCTTC. It codes for CASSPAGDYYGYTF.

This clone has more than one count but fewer than ten. This chain uses TRBV2 with TRBJ1-6; D is uncertain. This CDR3 is 13 amino acids long. Trimming cost V 7 bases and J 7 bases, with 11 bases left between them. Germline CDR1 is SNHLY and CDR2 is FYNNEI. The CDR3 region is CASIGGLNSPLHF. CDR3 nucleotide sequence: TGTGCCAGCATTGGAGGACTCAATTCACCCCTCCACTTT.

This clone has only a few counts. CDR3 in DNA: TGTGCCAGCAGCCGCACGACAGGGGGAGAATTCACCCTCCACTTT. It yields the protein CASSRTTGGEFTLHF. The chain joins TRBV11-2 to TRBJ1-6; 9 bases are a match to TRBD1. The V gene's germline CDR1 is SGHAT and CDR2 FQNNGV. CDR3 length: 15 amino acids. J was trimmed by 14 bases and V by 5 bases; bases with no gene match: 13.

The CDR3 DNA is TGCGCCAGCAGCCAAGGCGACGCCGGGGGGAATTCACCCCTCCACTTT. Translating it yields CASSQGDAGGNSPLHF. V usage is TRBV4-1 and J usage is TRBJ1-6, with D possibly matching TRBD1 (5 bases). This CDR3 is 16 amino acids long. In germline, CDR1 is MGHRA, CDR2 YSYEKL. Trimming took 1 base from V and 7 from J, leaving 14 bases between them.